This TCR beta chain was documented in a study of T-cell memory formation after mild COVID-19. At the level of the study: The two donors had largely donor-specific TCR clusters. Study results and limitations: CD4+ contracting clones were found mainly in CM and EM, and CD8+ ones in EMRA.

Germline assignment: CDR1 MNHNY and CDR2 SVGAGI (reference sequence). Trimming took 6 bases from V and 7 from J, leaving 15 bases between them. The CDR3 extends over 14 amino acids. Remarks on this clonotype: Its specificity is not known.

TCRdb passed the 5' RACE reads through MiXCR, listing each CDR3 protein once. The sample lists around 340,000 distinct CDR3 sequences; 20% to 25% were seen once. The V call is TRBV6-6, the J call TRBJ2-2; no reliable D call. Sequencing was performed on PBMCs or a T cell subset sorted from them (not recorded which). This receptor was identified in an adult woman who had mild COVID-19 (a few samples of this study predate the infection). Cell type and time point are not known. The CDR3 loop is CASRSASQVGELFF. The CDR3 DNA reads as TGTGCCAGCAGATCAGCCTCGCAGGTCGGGGAGCTGTTTTTT.